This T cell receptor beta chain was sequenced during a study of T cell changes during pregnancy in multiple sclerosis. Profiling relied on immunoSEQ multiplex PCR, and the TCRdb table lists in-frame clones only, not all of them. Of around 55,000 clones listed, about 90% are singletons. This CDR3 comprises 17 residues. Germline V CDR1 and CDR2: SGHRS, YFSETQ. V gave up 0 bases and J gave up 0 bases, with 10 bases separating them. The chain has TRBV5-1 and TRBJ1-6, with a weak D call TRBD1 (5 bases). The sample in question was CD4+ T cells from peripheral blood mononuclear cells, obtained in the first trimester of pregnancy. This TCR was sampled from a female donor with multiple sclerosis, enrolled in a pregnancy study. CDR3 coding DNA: TGCGCCAGCAGCTTGGGACAGCATAGCTCCTATAATTCACCCCTCCACTTT. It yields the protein CASSLGQHSSYNSPLHF.